The T cell receptor beta chain under discussion was sequenced for a study of blood T cell repertoires in COVID-19. On the study more broadly: PBMCs, B-cell-depleted T cells, or T cells were the source of the cDNA or gDNA that made up the material.

With V trimmed by 8 bases and J by 7 bases, 8 bases remained unmatched. The V gene's germline CDR1 is SNHLY and CDR2 FYNNEI. This CDR3 is built from 14 residues. Adults between roughly 18 and 89 years of age took part from about two dozen US areas. Participant-reported clinical history was the basis for cohort assignment. Symptom resolution, clearance, or two negative PCRs marked the recovered donors of Cohort 3. Sequencing was performed with immunoSEQ multiplex PCR; in TCRdb, only in-frame clones are kept and a portion is missing. The table shows a few hundred thousand clones, with more than 85% occurring only once.

The sample taken for sequencing was PBMCs or T cells enriched from blood (not recorded which). This receptor was taken from a young woman who had recovered from COVID-19. The chain couples TRBV2 to TRBJ1-6; TRBD1 agrees at 7 bases. The CDR3 DNA reads TGTGCCAGCCGTCGGGGACAGACCAATTCACCCCTCCACTTT. As protein: CASRRGQTNSPLHF.